A single sample gave rise to the 22 T cell receptor beta chains below, sequenced in a study of blood T cell repertoires in COVID-19. Repertoires were generated with immunoSEQ multiplex PCR, while TCRdb's copy carries only in-frame clones and drops some. The data contain some 270,000 clones, approximately 90% of them singletons. What was sequenced was PBMCs or T cells enriched from blood (not recorded which). The receptor set was obtained from a woman under 40 with acute COVID-19.

This chain joins TRBV11-3 and TRBJ2-1, with TRBD2 identical over 11 bases. The CDR3 contains 18 residues. Germline values: CDR1 SGHNT, CDR2 YENEEA. J lost 3 bases, V lost 0 bases, and 7 bases had no gene match. This chain's CDR3 is CASSLDGTSGSLYNEQFF. CDR3 DNA: TGTGCCAGCAGCTTAGATGGGACTAGCGGAAGCCTCTACAATGAGCAGTTCTTC.

This clone showed up just once. The V gene is TRBV30, the J gene TRBJ1-1; D ambiguous. The CDR3 consists of 12 residues. Germline V lookup: CDR1 GTSNPN, CDR2 SVGIG (reference sequence). V lost 4 bases and J 1 base, leaving 7 bases between the germline ends. The DNA for the CDR3 is TGTGCCTGGAAACACCAGAACACTGAAGCTTTCTTT. It translates to CAWKHQNTEAFF.

The chain couples TRBV7-2 to TRBJ2-3; D might be TRBD1 (6 bases). CDR3 size: 16 residues. Germline CDR1 and CDR2: SGHTA and FQGNSA. V was cut by 5 bases and J by 1 base, with 16 bases left in between. The CDR3 here is CASSGRDRLGTDTQYF. CDR3 DNA sequence: TGTGCCAGCAGCGGGCGCGACAGGCTCGGCACAGATACGCAGTATTTT.

The rearrangement uses TRBV2 and TRBJ2-7, with 7 bases fitting TRBD1. J lost 3 bases, V lost 8 bases, and 4 bases had no gene match. In germline, CDR1 is SNHLY, CDR2 FYNNEI. This CDR3 comprises 12 residues. CDR3: CASRDSLYEQYF. The CDR3 DNA sequence: TGTGCCAGCCGGGACAGTCTCTACGAGCAGTACTTC. The full variable domain, in which reference TRBV2 and TRBJ2-7 provide the parts outside the CDR3, is EPEVTQTPSHQVTQMGQEVILRCVPISNHLYFYWYRQILGQKVEFLVSFYNNEISEKSEIFDDQFSVERPDGSNFTLKIRSTKLEDSAMYFCASRDSLYEQYFGPGTRLTVT.

V usage is TRBV7-2 and J usage is TRBJ2-7, with D perhaps matching TRBD1 (6 bases). The ends were cut back, 1 base at V and 6 bases at J, with 13 bases in the middle. The CDR3 is 14 amino acids. Germline lookup yields CDR1 SGHTA and CDR2 FQGNSA. CDR3 sequence (DNA): TGTGCCAGCAGCTTAGGGCAGGGGAACCGCGAGCAGTACTTC. Its translation is CASSLGQGNREQYF.

The rearrangement uses TRBV3-1 (or the pseudogene TRBV3-2) and TRBJ2-1, with 11 bases fitting TRBD2. Germline CDR1 and CDR2: LGHDT and YNNKEL (reference sequence). The CDR3 runs to 18 residues. V shed 1 base and J 6 bases; nucleotides not matched to a gene: 11. The CDR3 nucleotides are TGTGCCAGCAGCCAAGTGGTAGGTAGCGGGAGGGCCGGCAATGAGCAGTTCTTC. Protein: CASSQVVGSGRAGNEQFF.

V gene TRBV7-3 combines with J gene TRBJ2-1, with 8 positions matching TRBD2. The germline gives CDR1 SGHTA, CDR2 FQGTGA. Losses at the gene ends were 4 bases for V and 8 bases for J; bases not matched to a gene: 13. The CDR3 sequence is 16 residues long. The CDR3 DNA is TGTGCCAGCAGCTCGTTGCGGGGGGAGGGCCCGGATGAGCAGTTCTTC. This encodes CASSSLRGEGPDEQFF.

V is TRBV7-8 and J is TRBJ1-1; tentatively, D is TRBD1 (5 bases). The CDR3 has 14 amino acids. With 5 bases removed from V and 2 bases from J, the gap between germline ends came to 12 bases. Germline V CDR1 and CDR2: SGHVS, FQNEAQ. The chain's CDR3 is CASSGPQGNTEAFF. The CDR3 nucleotides read TGTGCCAGCAGCGGACCTCAGGGAAACACTGAAGCTTTCTTT.

The J gene is TRBJ2-1, the V gene TRBV15; the match to TRBD1 covers 10 bases. Per germline, CDR1 LNHNV and CDR2 YYDKDF (reference sequence). CDR3 length: 16 amino acids. With 3 bases clipped from V and 4 bases from J, the junction kept 6 bases outside the gene matches. CDR3 loop: CATSRGTGDIYNEQFF. CDR3 nucleotide sequence: TGTGCCACCAGCAGGGGGACAGGGGATATTTACAATGAGCAGTTCTTC.

The CDR3 coding sequence is TGTGCCAGCATCCCAGGACTAGCGGAACCCTACGAGCAGTACTTC. This codes for CASIPGLAEPYEQYF. The chain couples TRBV7-3 to TRBJ2-7, with 10 bases matching TRBD2. CDR3 size: 15 residues. J was trimmed by 2 bases and V by 7 bases; bases with no gene match: 8. Germline V gene data show CDR1 as SGHTA and CDR2 as FQGTGA.

The V gene is TRBV6-2 or TRBV6-3, the J gene TRBJ2-3; D not resolved. V dropped 4 bases and J dropped 2 bases, with 4 bases sitting between them. The CDR3 extends over 12 amino acids. Per germline, CDR1 MNHEY and CDR2 SVGEGT. The CDR3 DNA follows: TGTGCCAGCAGTTCGTACACAGATACGCAGTATTTT. Translating it yields CASSSYTDTQYF.

The V gene is TRBV11-3, the J gene TRBJ2-7; 7 bases map to TRBD2. Germline values: CDR1 SGHNT, CDR2 YENEEA. J gave up 3 bases and V 5 bases, and 7 bases lay outside the gene matches. The CDR3 sequence is 14 residues long. The CDR3 nucleotides are TGTGCCAGCAGCCCGGCTAGCGGAAACTACGAGCAGTACTTC. Encoded protein: CASSPASGNYEQYF.

This chain joins TRBV7-8 and TRBJ1-2, with 9 bases matching TRBD1. The junction had 13 bases not matched to a gene; V was cut back by 5 bases and J by 6 bases. Germline CDR1 is SGHVS and CDR2 is FQNEAQ. This CDR3 comprises 16 residues. The CDR3 is CASSTDFGTGWDGYTF. CDR3 sequence (DNA): TGTGCCAGCAGCACTGATTTTGGGACAGGGTGGGATGGCTACACCTTC.

The chain joins TRBV14 to TRBJ2-2; the D gene is possibly TRBD2 (5 bases). Trimming left V 0 bases short and J 9 bases short, with 20 bases between. The CDR3 runs to 17 residues. Germline lookup yields CDR1 SGHDN and CDR2 FVKESK. The CDR3 DNA follows: TGTGCCAGCAGCCAAGATCTCCCTAACTTGGGAGCCCGGGAGCTGTTTTTT. The encoded protein is CASSQDLPNLGARELFF.

Concerning this clone: At the DNA level, this CDR3 is encoded by other sequences in the same sample as well. The J gene is TRBJ2-3, the V gene TRBV18; D may be TRBD2 (6 bases). V lost 6 bases and J 0 bases, leaving 13 bases between the germline ends. From germline, CDR1 is KGHSH and CDR2 LQKENI. CDR3 length: 15 residues. DNA of the CDR3: TGTGCCAGCTCTCCCGGACTAATAAGCACAGATACGCAGTATTTT. As protein: CASSPGLISTDTQYF.

This chain uses TRBV6-5 with TRBJ2-7, with D uncertain. The ends were cut back, 8 bases at V and 9 bases at J, with 11 bases in the middle. This CDR3 is built from 10 residues. Germline V gene lookup returns CDR1 MNHEY and CDR2 SVGAGI. The DNA for the CDR3 is TGTGCCAGCGAGGTGGAAAGGCAGTACTTC. Its protein is CASEVERQYF.

The rearrangement joins TRBV12-3 or TRBV12-4 to TRBJ2-2; 7 bases fit TRBD1. The CDR3 runs to 13 residues. J gave up 5 bases and V 7 bases, and 4 bases lay outside the gene matches. CDR3 sequence (DNA): TGTGCCAGCACGACAGGGTGGACCGGGGAGCTGTTTTTT. Protein: CASTTGWTGELFF.

The CDR3 reads CASTTGTSYYNEQFF. CDR3 in DNA: TGTGCCAGCACGACGGGGACTAGCTACTACAATGAGCAGTTCTTC. This chain joins TRBV28 and TRBJ2-1; 9 nucleotides align to TRBD2. Germline loops: CDR1 MDHEN, CDR2 SYDVKM. The CDR3 extends over 15 amino acids. After removal of 7 bases from V and 3 bases from J, the junction contained 7 bases not matched to a gene.

The genes are TRBV28 and TRBJ1-1, with no clear D. The length of the CDR3 is 13 residues. Looked up from germline, CDR1 is MDHEN and CDR2 is SYDVKM. V was cut by 7 bases and J by 3 bases, with 12 bases left in between. CDR3 loop: CASTGRKDTEAFF. DNA of the CDR3: TGTGCCAGCACAGGTAGAAAGGACACTGAAGCTTTCTTT.

This rearrangement joins TRBV9 to TRBJ2-7; 8 positions agree with TRBD2. The CDR3 extends over 13 amino acids. From germline, CDR1 is SGDLS and CDR2 YYNGEE. After removal of 0 bases from V and 5 bases from J, the junction contained 1 base not matched to a gene. CDR3 region: CASSVAGGNEQYF. The CDR3, as DNA: TGTGCCAGCAGCGTAGCGGGAGGGAACGAGCAGTACTTC.

The gene calls are TRBV27 and TRBJ2-7, with 8 bases identical to TRBD1. The CDR3 loop spans 13 amino acids. Trimming took 6 bases from V and 7 from J; bases not matched to a gene: 8. CDR1 is MNHEY and CDR2 is SMNVEV in the germline V gene (reference sequence). The CDR3 DNA follows: TGTGCCAGCAGAGTGACAGGGGCGGGGGAGCAGTACTTC. Translated: CASRVTGAGEQYF.

This rearrangement joins TRBV19 to TRBJ2-7; 9 bases match TRBD1. CDR3 length: 15 amino acids. CDR1 is LNHDA and CDR2 is SQIVND in the germline V gene (reference sequence). V was pared by 5 bases and J by 4 bases, with 9 bases of the junction left unmatched. The CDR3 DNA sequence: TGTGCCAGTAGTGGGGGGACAGGGACGGTATACGAGCAGTACTTC. Amino acids: CASSGGTGTVYEQYF.